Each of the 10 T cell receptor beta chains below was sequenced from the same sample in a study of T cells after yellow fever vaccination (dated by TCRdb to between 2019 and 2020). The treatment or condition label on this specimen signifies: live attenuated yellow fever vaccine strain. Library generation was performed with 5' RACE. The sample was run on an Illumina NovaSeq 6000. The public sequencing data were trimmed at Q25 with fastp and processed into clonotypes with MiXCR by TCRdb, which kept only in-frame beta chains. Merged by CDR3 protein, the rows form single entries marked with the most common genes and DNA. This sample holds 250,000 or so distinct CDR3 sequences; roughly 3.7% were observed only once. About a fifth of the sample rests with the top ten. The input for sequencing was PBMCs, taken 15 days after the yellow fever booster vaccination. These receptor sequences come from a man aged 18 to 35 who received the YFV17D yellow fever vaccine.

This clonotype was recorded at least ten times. CDR3 sequence (DNA): TGTGCCAGCAGCTCAAGTTCCAGCTCCTATAATTCACCCCTCCACTTT. This sequence encodes CASSSSSSSYNSPLHF. The chain uses TRBV9 and TRBJ1-6; D unresolved. From germline, CDR1 is SGDLS and CDR2 YYNGEE. The V gene lost 4 bases and the J gene lost 0 bases, with 11 bases spanning the gap. CDR3 length equals 16 residues.

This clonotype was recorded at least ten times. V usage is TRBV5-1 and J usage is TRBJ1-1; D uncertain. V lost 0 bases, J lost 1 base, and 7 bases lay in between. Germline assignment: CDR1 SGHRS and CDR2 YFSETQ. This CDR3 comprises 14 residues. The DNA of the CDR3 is TGCGCCAGCAGCTTGGTTTCCGCGAACACTGAAGCTTTCTTT. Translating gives CASSLVSANTEAFF.

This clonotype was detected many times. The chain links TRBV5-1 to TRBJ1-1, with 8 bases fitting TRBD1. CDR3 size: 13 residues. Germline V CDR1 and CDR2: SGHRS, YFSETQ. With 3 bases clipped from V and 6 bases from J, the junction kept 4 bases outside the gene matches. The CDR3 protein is CASSYKQGAEAFF. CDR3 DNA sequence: TGCGCCAGCAGCTACAAACAGGGGGCTGAAGCTTTCTTT.

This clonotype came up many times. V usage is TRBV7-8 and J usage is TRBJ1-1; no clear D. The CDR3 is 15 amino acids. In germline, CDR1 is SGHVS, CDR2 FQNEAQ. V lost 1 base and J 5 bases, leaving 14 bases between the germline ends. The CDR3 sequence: CASSLVLRSGTEAFF. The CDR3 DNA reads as TGTGCCAGCAGCTTAGTGTTACGGAGTGGAACTGAAGCTTTCTTT.

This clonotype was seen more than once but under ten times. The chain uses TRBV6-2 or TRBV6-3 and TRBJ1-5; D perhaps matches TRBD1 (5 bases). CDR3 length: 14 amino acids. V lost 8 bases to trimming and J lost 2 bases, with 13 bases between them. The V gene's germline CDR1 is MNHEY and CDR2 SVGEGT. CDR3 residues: CASAGASRNQPQHF. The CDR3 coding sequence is TGTGCCAGCGCCGGGGCCAGCCGCAATCAGCCCCAGCATTTT.

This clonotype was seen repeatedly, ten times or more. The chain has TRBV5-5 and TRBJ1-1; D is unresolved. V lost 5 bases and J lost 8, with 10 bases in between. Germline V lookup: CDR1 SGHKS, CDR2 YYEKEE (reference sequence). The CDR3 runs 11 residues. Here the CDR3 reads CASSGLVEAFF. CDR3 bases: TGTGCCAGCAGTGGGTTAGTGGAAGCTTTCTTT.

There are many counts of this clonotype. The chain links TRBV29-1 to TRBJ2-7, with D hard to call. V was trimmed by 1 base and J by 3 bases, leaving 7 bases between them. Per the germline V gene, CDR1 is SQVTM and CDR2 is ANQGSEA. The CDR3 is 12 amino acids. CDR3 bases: TGCAGCGTTGAAGGTCCAGGCTACGAGCAGTACTTC. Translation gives CSVEGPGYEQYF.

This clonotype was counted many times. The CDR3 is CASSWDRGDYGYTF. The CDR3 DNA follows: TGTGCCAGCAGCTGGGACAGGGGAGACTATGGCTACACCTTC. The gene calls are TRBV7-2 and TRBJ1-2; the match to TRBD1 covers 10 bases. Germline V gene sequence: CDR1 SGHTA, CDR2 FQGNSA. The CDR3 loop spans 14 amino acids. Unmatched junction bases numbered 2, after V lost 4 bases and J lost 3 bases. The full variable domain, its missing parts supplied by reference TRBV7-2 and TRBJ1-2, is GAGVSQSPSNKVTEKGKDVELRCDPISGHTALYWYRQSLGQGLEFLIYFQGNSAPDKSGLPSDRFSAERTGGSVSTLTIQRTQQEDSAVYLCASSWDRGDYGYTFGSGTRLTVV.

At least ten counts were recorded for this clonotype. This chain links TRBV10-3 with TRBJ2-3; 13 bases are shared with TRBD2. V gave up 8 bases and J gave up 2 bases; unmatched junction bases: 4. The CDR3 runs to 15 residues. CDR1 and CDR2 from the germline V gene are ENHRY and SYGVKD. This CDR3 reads CAIAGTSGATDTQYF. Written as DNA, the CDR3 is TGTGCCATCGCAGGGACTAGCGGGGCCACAGATACGCAGTATTTT.

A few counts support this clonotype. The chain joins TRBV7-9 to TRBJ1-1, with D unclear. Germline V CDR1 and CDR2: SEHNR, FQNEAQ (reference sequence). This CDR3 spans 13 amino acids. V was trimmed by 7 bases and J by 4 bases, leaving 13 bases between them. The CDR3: CASNIERGTEAFF. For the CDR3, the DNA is TGTGCCAGCAATATAGAAAGAGGCACTGAAGCTTTCTTT. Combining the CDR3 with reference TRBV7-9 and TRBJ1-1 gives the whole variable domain DTGVSQNPRHKITKRGQNVTFRCDPISEHNRLYWYRQTLGQGPEFLTYFQNEAQLEKSRLLSDRFSAERPKGSFSTLEIQRTEQGDSAMYLCASNIERGTEAFFGQGTRLTVV.